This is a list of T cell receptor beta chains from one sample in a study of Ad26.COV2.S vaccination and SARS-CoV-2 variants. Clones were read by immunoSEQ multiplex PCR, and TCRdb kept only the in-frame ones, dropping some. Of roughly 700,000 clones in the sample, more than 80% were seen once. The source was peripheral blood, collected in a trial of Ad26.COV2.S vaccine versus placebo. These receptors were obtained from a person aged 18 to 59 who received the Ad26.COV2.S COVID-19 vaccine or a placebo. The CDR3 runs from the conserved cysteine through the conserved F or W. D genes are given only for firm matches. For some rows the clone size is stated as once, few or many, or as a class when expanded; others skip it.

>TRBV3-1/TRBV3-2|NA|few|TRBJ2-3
CASSQEGSPHTQYF
TGTGCCAGCAGCCAAGAAGGGTCCCCCCATACGCAGTATTTT
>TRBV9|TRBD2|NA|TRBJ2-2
CASRLAGNTGELFF
TGTGCCAGCAGACTAGCGGGGAACACCGGGGAGCTGTTTTTT
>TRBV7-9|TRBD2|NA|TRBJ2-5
CAIGLGGETQYF
TGTGCCATCGGACTAGGCGGTGAGACCCAGTACTTC
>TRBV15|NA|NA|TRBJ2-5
CATSRDLQETQYF
TGTGCCACCAGCAGAGACCTCCAAGAGACCCAGTACTTC
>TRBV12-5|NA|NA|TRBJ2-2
CASGLGRELFF
TGTGCTAGTGGTTTGGGTCGGGAGCTGTTTTTT
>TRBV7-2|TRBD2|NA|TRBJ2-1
CASSLQDGGGSEQFF
TGTGCCAGCAGCTTGCAGGACGGGGGAGGGAGTGAGCAGTTCTTC
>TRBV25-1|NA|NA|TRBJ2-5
CASSEVSAERTQYF
TGTGCCAGCAGTGAGGTCAGCGCTGAGCGGACCCAGTACTTC
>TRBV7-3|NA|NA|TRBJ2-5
CASSLMPTEWETQYF
TGTGCCAGCAGCTTAATGCCGACAGAATGGGAGACCCAGTACTTC
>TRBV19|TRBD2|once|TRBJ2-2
CASSLAGPGPGELFF
TGTGCCAGTAGCCTAGCGGGACCGGGACCCGGGGAGCTGTTTTTT
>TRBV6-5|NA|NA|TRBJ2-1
CASSYDGYNEQFF
TGTGCCAGCAGTTATGACGGATACAATGAGCAGTTCTTC
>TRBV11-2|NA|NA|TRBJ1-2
CASSPDRDYGYTF
TGTGCCAGCAGCCCCGACCGGGACTATGGCTACACCTTC
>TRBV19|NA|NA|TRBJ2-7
CASSIGGLYEQYF
TGTGCCAGTAGTATAGGCGGACTTTACGAGCAGTACTTC
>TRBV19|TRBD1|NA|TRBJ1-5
CASSMETGPRPQHF
TGTGCCAGTAGTATGGAGACAGGGCCCCGGCCCCAGCATTTT
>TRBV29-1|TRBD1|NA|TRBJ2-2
CSSRQGNTGELFF
TGCAGCTCCAGACAGGGGAACACCGGGGAGCTGTTTTTT
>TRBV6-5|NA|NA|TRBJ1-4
CATSGAANEKLFF
TGTGCCACCTCAGGGGCGGCGAATGAAAAACTGTTTTTT
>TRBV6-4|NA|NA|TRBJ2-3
CASSDTLTDTQYF
TGTGCCAGCAGTGACACCCTGACAGATACGCAGTATTTT
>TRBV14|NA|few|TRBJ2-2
CASSQVNGELFF
TGTGCCAGCAGCCAAGTTAACGGGGAGCTGTTTTTT
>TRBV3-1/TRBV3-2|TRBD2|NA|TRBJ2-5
CASSPSGLAGGRTQYF
TGTGCCAGCAGCCCAAGCGGGCTAGCGGGGGGGCGGACCCAGTACTTC
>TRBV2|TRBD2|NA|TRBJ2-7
CASSEVAGGPYEQYF
TGTGCCAGCAGTGAAGTAGCGGGAGGGCCCTACGAGCAGTACTTC
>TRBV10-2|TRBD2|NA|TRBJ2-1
CASSEYGLAADNEQFF
TGCGCCAGCAGTGAATACGGACTAGCGGCCGACAATGAGCAGTTCTTC
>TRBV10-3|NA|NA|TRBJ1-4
CAIGAGNNEKLFF
TGTGCCATTGGAGCTGGGAATAATGAAAAACTGTTTTTT
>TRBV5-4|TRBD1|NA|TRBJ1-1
CASGQGNTEAFF
TGTGCCAGCGGACAGGGAAACACTGAAGCTTTCTTT
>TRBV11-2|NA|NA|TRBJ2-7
CASSLGHHYEQYF
TGTGCCAGCAGCTTGGGACATCACTACGAGCAGTACTTC
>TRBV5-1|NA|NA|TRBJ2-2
CASSLGRESTGELFF
TGCGCCAGCAGCTTGGGTAGGGAAAGCACCGGGGAGCTGTTTTTT
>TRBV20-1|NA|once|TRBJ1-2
CSARDRQRGTF
TGCAGTGCTAGAGATCGACAGCGAGGCACCTTC
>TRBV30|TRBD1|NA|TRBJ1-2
CAWSLRQGADYGYTF
TGTGCCTGGAGCCTTCGACAGGGGGCAGACTATGGCTACACCTTC
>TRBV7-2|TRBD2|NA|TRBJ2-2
CASSRTSGRSGELFF
TGTGCCAGCAGCCGTACTAGCGGGAGATCCGGGGAGCTGTTTTTT
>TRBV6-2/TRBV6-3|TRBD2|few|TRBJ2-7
CASSYRPREGYEQYF
TGTGCCAGCAGTTACCGTCCCAGGGAGGGCTACGAGCAGTACTTC
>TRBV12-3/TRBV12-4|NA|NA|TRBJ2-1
CASRLVGGEQFF
TGTGCCAGCAGACTCGTGGGGGGTGAGCAGTTCTTC
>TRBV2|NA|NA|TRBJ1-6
CASRERVINSPLHF
TGTGCCAGCAGGGAAAGGGTCATCAATTCACCCCTCCACTTT
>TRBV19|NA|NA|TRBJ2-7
CASSPTGTMGEQYF
TGTGCCAGTAGTCCAACCGGGACCATGGGCGAGCAGTACTTC
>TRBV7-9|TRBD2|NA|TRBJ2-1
CASSRSSGRNEQFF
TGTGCCAGCAGCCGTTCTAGCGGGAGGAATGAGCAGTTCTTC
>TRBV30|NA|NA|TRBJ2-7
CAWSVPPGIYEQYF
TGTGCCTGGAGTGTACCTCCGGGAATCTACGAGCAGTACTTC